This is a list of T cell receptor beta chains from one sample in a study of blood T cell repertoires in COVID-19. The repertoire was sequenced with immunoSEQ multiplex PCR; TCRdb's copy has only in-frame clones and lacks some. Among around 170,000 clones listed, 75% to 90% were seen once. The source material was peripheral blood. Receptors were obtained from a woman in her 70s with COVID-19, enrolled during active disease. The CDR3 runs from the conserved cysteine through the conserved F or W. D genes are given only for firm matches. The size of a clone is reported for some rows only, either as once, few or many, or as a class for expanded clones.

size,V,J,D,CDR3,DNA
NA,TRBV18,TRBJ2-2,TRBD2,CASSPIAGAGELFF,TGTGCCAGCTCACCAATAGCGGGAGCCGGGGAGCTGTTTTTT
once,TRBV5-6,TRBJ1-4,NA,CASSLSRSRATNEKLFF,TGTGCCAGCAGCTTGTCTAGGAGCCGTGCAACTAATGAAAAACTGTTTTTT
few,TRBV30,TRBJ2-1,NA,CALPVSSYNEQFF,TGTGCCTTACCCGTTAGCTCCTACAATGAGCAGTTCTTC
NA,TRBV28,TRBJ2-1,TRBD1,CASSLQGAPGEQFF,TGTGCCAGCAGTCTCCAGGGGGCGCCGGGTGAGCAGTTCTTC
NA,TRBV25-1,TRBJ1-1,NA,CASSEYKQGPTEAFF,TGTGCCAGCAGTGAATATAAGCAGGGCCCCACTGAAGCTTTCTTT
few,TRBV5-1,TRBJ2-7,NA,CASSLAALNHEQYF,TGCGCCAGCAGCTTGGCCGCGCTGAACCACGAGCAGTACTTC
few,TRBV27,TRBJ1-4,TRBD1,CASSPLDRANEKLFF,TGTGCCAGCAGTCCCTTGGACAGGGCTAATGAAAAACTGTTTTTT
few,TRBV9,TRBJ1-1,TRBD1,CASSVGRQGEAFF,TGTGCCAGCAGCGTAGGTAGACAGGGCGAAGCTTTCTTT
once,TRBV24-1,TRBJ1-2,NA,CATSELPGYGYTF,TGTGCCACCAGTGAGTTGCCCGGCTATGGCTACACCTTC
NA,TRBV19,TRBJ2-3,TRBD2,CASSITRLAGPANTQYF,TGTGCCAGTAGTATTACCCGCCTAGCGGGACCTGCCAATACGCAGTATTTT
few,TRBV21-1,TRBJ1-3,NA,CASSANSTKGQGAGNTIYF,TGTGCCAGCAGCGCAAACTCGACAAAGGGACAGGGGGCAGGAAACACCATATATTTT
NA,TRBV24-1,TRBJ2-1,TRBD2,CATSDSASGLHNEQFF,TGTGCCACCAGTGATTCAGCTAGCGGTCTACACAATGAGCAGTTCTTC
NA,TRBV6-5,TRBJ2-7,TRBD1,CATETGDYEQYF,TGTGCCACCGAGACAGGGGACTACGAGCAGTACTTC
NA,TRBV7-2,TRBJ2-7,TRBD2,CASSSSSGRTYEQYF,TGTGCCAGCAGCTCGAGTAGCGGGCGTACCTACGAGCAGTACTTC
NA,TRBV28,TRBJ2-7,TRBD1,CASSPRGTGDTYEQYF,TGTGCCAGCAGTCCCCGCGGGACAGGGGACACCTACGAGCAGTACTTC
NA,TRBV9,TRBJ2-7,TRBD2,CASSAAGTSGIHEQYF,TGTGCCAGCAGCGCCGCCGGGACTAGCGGTATCCACGAGCAGTACTTC
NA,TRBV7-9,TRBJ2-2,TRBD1,CASSTGGSFNTGELFF,TGTGCCAGTAGTACAGGGGGTTCATTTAACACCGGGGAGCTGTTTTTT
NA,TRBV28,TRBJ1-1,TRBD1,CATLITGGHTEAFF,TGTGCCACCTTAATTACAGGGGGCCACACTGAAGCTTTCTTT
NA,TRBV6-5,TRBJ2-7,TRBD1,CAATRGQPYEQYF,TGTGCCGCGACCCGGGGACAGCCCTACGAGCAGTACTTC
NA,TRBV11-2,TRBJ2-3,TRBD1,CASSLVDRGTDTQYF,TGTGCCAGCAGCTTAGTGGACAGGGGCACAGATACGCAGTATTTT
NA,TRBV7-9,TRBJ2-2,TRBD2,CASSLAGRGGTGELFF,TGTGCCAGCAGCTTAGCTGGTCGCGGGGGGACCGGGGAGCTGTTTTTT
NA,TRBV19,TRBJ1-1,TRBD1,CASFDRDPTEAFF,TGTGCCAGCTTCGACAGGGACCCTACTGAAGCTTTCTTT
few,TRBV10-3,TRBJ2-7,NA,CAITGGGWEQYF,TGTGCCATCACCGGAGGAGGGTGGGAGCAGTACTTC
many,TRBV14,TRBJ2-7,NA,CASSRFRGDEQYF,TGTGCCAGCAGCCGATTCAGGGGCGACGAGCAGTACTTC
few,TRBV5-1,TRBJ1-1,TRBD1,CASSRDSQNTEAFF,TGCGCCAGCAGCCGGGACAGCCAGAACACTGAAGCTTTCTTT
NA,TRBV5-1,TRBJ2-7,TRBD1,CASSWSGTGGNEQYF,TGCGCCAGCAGCTGGTCCGGGACAGGGGGCAACGAGCAGTACTTC
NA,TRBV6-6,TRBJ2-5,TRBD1,CASSYTGDTQETQYF,TGTGCCAGCAGTTACACAGGGGACACCCAAGAGACCCAGTACTTC
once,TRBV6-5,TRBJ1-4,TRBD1,CASSYGRGSEKLFF,TGTGCCAGCAGTTACGGCAGGGGGAGTGAAAAACTGTTTTTT
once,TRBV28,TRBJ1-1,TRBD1,CASSFFGQGGGAFF,TGTGCCAGCAGCTTTTTCGGACAGGGAGGAGGAGCTTTCTTT
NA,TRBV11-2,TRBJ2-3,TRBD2,CASSSGLAAASSTDTQYF,TGTGCCAGCAGCTCGGGACTAGCGGCCGCTTCTAGCACAGATACGCAGTATTTT
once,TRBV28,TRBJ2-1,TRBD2,CASTGREAYSYNEQFF,TGTGCCAGCACAGGGCGGGAGGCTTACTCCTACAATGAGCAGTTCTTC